The clone carrying this TCR beta chain has only one observation. This sample stems from a study of blood T cell repertoires in COVID-19. As for the study in general: Sites in the United States, Italy and Spain provided acute and convalescent COVID-19 samples. PBMCs, B-cell-depleted T cells, or T cells were the source of the cDNA or gDNA that made up the material.

CDR3 length: 17 amino acids. The V segment lost 4 bases and the J segment 6 bases; nucleotides outside the gene matches: 10. Germline lookup yields CDR1 SGDLS and CDR2 YYNGEE. Original processing methods: By means of reference gene primer amplification, nucleated cell counts were estimated. Using immunoSEQ multiplex PCR, the repertoire was profiled, and TCRdb retains in-frame clones only, with some absent. V and J calls and clone size are as listed in that table; D and trimming were resolved from the DNA. The sample yields 70,000 to 95,000 clones, around 90% seen once. The V call is TRBV9, the J call TRBJ2-3, with TRBD2 matching 14 bases. The receptor's source is a man in his forties or fifties with active COVID-19. The sequenced material came from peripheral blood. The CDR3 sequence: CASSMGLAGATGDTQYF. The CDR3 DNA is TGTGCCAGCAGCATGGGACTAGCGGGGGCCACGGGGGATACGCAGTATTTT. Drawing the rest from reference TRBV9 and TRBJ2-3, the complete variable domain is DSGVTQTPKHLITATGQRVTLRCSPRSGDLSVYWYQQSLDQGLQFLIQYYNGEERAKGNILERFSAQQFPDLHSELNLSSLELGDSALYFCASSMGLAGATGDTQYFGPGTRLTVL.